These 29 T cell receptor beta chains were all obtained from the same sample, sequenced in a study. TCRdb called the 5' RACE reads again in MiXCR, with one record for every CDR3 protein. The sample shows nearly 55,000 distinct CDR3 sequences, under 20% of them seen only once. The sequenced sample consisted of naive CD4+ T cells sorted from blood. Noted subset: naive CD4+ T cells, CD4+CD45RA+CD25-. The receptors shown here come from a female donor with breast cancer.

The V and J genes are TRBV7-9 and TRBJ2-1; D uncertain. Germline values: CDR1 SEHNR, CDR2 FQNEAQ (reference sequence). Trimming took off 5 bases at V and 2 bases at J, with 10 bases between the two ends. CDR3 length: 14 amino acids. In nucleotides, the CDR3 is TGTGCCAGCAGCCGAATAGGCACCTACAATGAGCAGTTCTTC. Protein sequence: CASSRIGTYNEQFF. The full variable domain, in which reference TRBV7-9 and TRBJ2-1 provide the parts outside the CDR3, is DTGVSQNPRHKITKRGQNVTFRCDPISEHNRLYWYRQTLGQGPEFLTYFQNEAQLEKSRLLSDRFSAERPKGSFSTLEIQRTEQGDSAMYLCASSRIGTYNEQFFGPGTRLTVL.

This clonotype occurred many times. The chain combines TRBV6-6 with TRBJ2-1; 7 bases are a match to TRBD1. J gave up 8 bases and V 7 bases, and 11 bases lay outside the gene matches. The CDR3 length is 14 residues. Per germline, CDR1 MNHNY and CDR2 SVGAGI (reference sequence). In DNA, the CDR3 is TGTGCCAGCAAGGACAGGAGGACCGATCATGAGCAGTTCTTC. Translation gives CASKDRRTDHEQFF.

V usage is TRBV5-6 and J usage is TRBJ1-1, with D hard to call. CDR1 SGHDT and CDR2 YYEEEE come from the germline V gene. The CDR3 extends over 13 amino acids. Trimming took 4 bases from V and 1 from J, leaving 8 bases between them. CDR3 amino acids: CASSQFGNTEAFF. In DNA form, the CDR3 reads TGTGCCAGCAGCCAGTTCGGGAACACTGAAGCTTTCTTT. Drawing the rest from reference TRBV5-6 and TRBJ1-1, the complete variable domain is DAGVTQSPTHLIKTRGQQVTLRCSPKSGHDTVSWYQQALGQGPQFIFQYYEEEERQRGNFPDRFSGHQFPNYSSELNVNALLLGDSALYLCASSQFGNTEAFFGQGTRLTVV.

The CDR3 sequence is CSARDWGLSTDTQYF. The CDR3 DNA is TGCAGTGCTAGAGATTGGGGACTTTCCACAGATACGCAGTATTTT. This chain joins TRBV20-1 and TRBJ2-3; D is possibly TRBD2 (6 bases). This CDR3 region has 15 residues. The V gene lost 0 bases and the J gene lost 2 bases, with 12 bases spanning the gap. Germline assignment: CDR1 DFQATT and CDR2 SNEGSKA (reference sequence).

The rearrangement uses TRBV24-1 and TRBJ2-1, with D maybe TRBD2 (6 bases). The CDR3 is 16 amino acids. CDR1 and CDR2 (germline): KGHDR, SFDVKD. V was cut by 7 bases and J by 4 bases, with 19 bases left in between. The DNA for the CDR3 is TGTGCCACCAGAGACCCCCTAGCGTGGTCTTACAATGAGCAGTTCTTC. It yields the protein CATRDPLAWSYNEQFF.

This clonotype has a handful of counts. This chain connects TRBV12-3 or TRBV12-4 to TRBJ1-1, with 9 bases identical to TRBD1. The CDR3 runs 13 residues. V shed 6 bases and J 6 bases; nucleotides not matched to a gene: 5. CDR3 residues: CASSWRQGAEAFF. CDR3 nucleotide sequence: TGTGCCAGCAGCTGGCGACAGGGGGCTGAAGCTTTCTTT.

The genes are TRBV7-2 and TRBJ1-5; D is ambiguous. This CDR3 comprises 15 residues. The V gene's germline CDR1 is SGHTA and CDR2 FQGNSA. V shed 5 bases and J shed 4 bases, with 15 bases lying between them. As DNA, the CDR3 is TGTGCCAGCAGCCACAGAGGAGGCCTAAATCAGCCCCAGCATTTT. Translation: CASSHRGGLNQPQHF. The complete variable domain, with remaining parts taken from reference TRBV7-2 and TRBJ1-5, reads GAGVSQSPSNKVTEKGKDVELRCDPISGHTALYWYRQSLGQGLEFLIYFQGNSAPDKSGLPSDRFSAERTGGSVSTLTIQRTQQEDSAVYLCASSHRGGLNQPQHFGDGTRLSIL.

This clonotype occurred a few times. This rearrangement joins TRBV5-8 to TRBJ1-2, with 8 positions matching TRBD1. Trimming took 4 bases from V and 8 from J; bases not matched to a gene: 4. CDR1 and CDR2 from the germline V gene are SGHTS and YDEGEE. The CDR3 has 12 amino acids. DNA of the CDR3: TGTGCCAGCAGCATTGACAGGGGCGGCTACACCTTC. Protein product: CASSIDRGGYTF.

The rearrangement links TRBV24-1 to TRBJ2-5; perhaps D is TRBD1 or TRBD2 (5 bases each). The germline V gene encodes CDR1 KGHDR and CDR2 SFDVKD. This CDR3 has 16 residues. Trimming took 4 bases from V and 4 from J, leaving 18 bases between them. This CDR3 is CATSDEKTAGRETQYF. CDR3 DNA sequence: TGTGCCACCAGTGACGAGAAAACGGCAGGGAGAGAGACCCAGTACTTC.

This clonotype was seen ten or more times. The chain recombines TRBV5-1 with TRBJ1-5; TRBD1 is a possible D gene (6 bases). The CDR3 spans 13 residues. Trimming shortened V by 2 bases and J by 10 bases, and 13 bases separated the two germline ends. CDR1 is SGHRS, CDR2 YFSETQ, per germline. The CDR3 nucleotides read TGCGCCAGCAGCTTACAGATAGGGGGACCCCAGCATTTT. Translated, it gives CASSLQIGGPQHF.

This clonotype was detected many times. The chain couples TRBV4-1 to TRBJ2-7; no clear D. Germline loops: CDR1 MGHRA, CDR2 YSYEKL. V was cut by 8 bases and J by 6 bases, with 14 bases left in between. The CDR3 runs 12 residues. The CDR3, as DNA: TGCGCCAGCGGTGCGGTAGGGTCCGAGCAGTACTTC. Translation: CASGAVGSEQYF.

This clonotype was observed a handful of times. This sequence joins TRBV24-1 and TRBJ2-3; D not resolved. The CDR3 spans 15 residues. The germline V gene encodes CDR1 KGHDR and CDR2 SFDVKD. V lost 3 bases to trimming and J lost 0 bases, with 9 bases between them. The CDR3 region has the DNA TGTGCCACCAGTGATCCGGTAGGGAGCACAGATACGCAGTATTTT. It translates to CATSDPVGSTDTQYF.

This clonotype was counted between two and nine times. The chain recombines TRBV24-1 with TRBJ1-1; a weak D match, TRBD1 (6 bases). Germline V gives CDR1 KGHDR, CDR2 SFDVKD. The CDR3 has 13 residues. Trimming removed 12 bases at V and 1 base at J, with 14 bases between. DNA for the CDR3: TGTGCCTCCCAGGGGTCCGGGAACACTGAAGCTTTCTTT. It is translated as CASQGSGNTEAFF.

By frequency in the sample, this clonotype is medium-sized. V usage is TRBV6-2 or TRBV6-3 and J usage is TRBJ1-5; TRBD1 might be the D (5 bases). Germline lookup yields CDR1 MNHEY and CDR2 SVGEGT. Trimming shortened V by 5 bases and J by 7 bases, and 18 bases separated the two germline ends. The CDR3 covers 15 residues. In nucleotides, the CDR3 is TGTGCCAGCAGTAACGGGGGTTCCGGATCGCAGCCCCAGCATTTT. This translates into CASSNGGSGSQPQHF.

This clonotype was observed at least ten times. The chain couples TRBV20-1 to TRBJ1-2; 8 positions match TRBD1. The CDR3 runs to 14 residues. Germline lookup yields CDR1 DFQATT and CDR2 SNEGSKA (reference sequence). J gave up 2 bases and V 0 bases, and 2 bases lay outside the gene matches. The CDR3: CSARDGQGNYGYTF. The CDR3 DNA reads as TGCAGTGCTAGAGACGGACAGGGAAACTATGGCTACACCTTC.

The chain links TRBV12-3 or TRBV12-4 to TRBJ1-5, with D hard to call. The CDR3 contains 14 residues. V was cut by 6 bases and J by 3 bases, with 12 bases left in between. The CDR3 nucleotides are TGTGCCAGCAGAACCGGACGGAACAATCAGCCCCAGCATTTT. This sequence encodes CASRTGRNNQPQHF.

In its sample, this clonotype was seen a few times. The chain carries TRBV19 and TRBJ1-5, with D perhaps matching TRBD1 (6 bases). Germline V lookup: CDR1 LNHDA, CDR2 SQIVND (reference sequence). This CDR3 is built from 17 residues. The V end was cut by 6 bases, the J end by 2 bases, with 20 bases between. CDR3 loop: CASSKNRVDGGNQPQHF. In DNA, the CDR3 is TGTGCCAGTAGCAAAAACAGGGTTGATGGCGGCAATCAGCCCCAGCATTTT.

This clonotype was observed at least ten times. The chain joins TRBV27 to TRBJ2-1; TRBD2 agrees at 14 bases. Germline CDR1 MNHEY, CDR2 SMNVEV (reference sequence). CDR3 length equals 17 residues. Losses at the gene ends were 8 bases for V and 3 bases for J; bases not matched to a gene: 9. DNA of the CDR3: TGTGCCAGCCCCGGACTAGCGGGAGGCCTCTACTACAATGAGCAGTTCTTC. It translates to CASPGLAGGLYYNEQFF.

This clonotype was seen a handful of times. The chain uses TRBV4-3 and TRBJ2-1; D gene uncertain. The V end lost 0 bases, the J end lost 11 bases, and 11 bases lay between the germline ends. Per the germline V gene, CDR1 is LGHNA and CDR2 is YSLEER. The CDR3 has 13 residues. CDR3 sequence: CASSQEVSLKQFF. CDR3 DNA sequence: TGCGCCAGCAGCCAAGAGGTCTCCCTAAAGCAGTTCTTC.

In its sample, this clonotype was seen a few times. V usage is TRBV4-3 and J usage is TRBJ1-3; D is unclear. This CDR3 region has 15 residues. V was pared by 1 base and J by 4 bases, with 11 bases between. Germline lookup yields CDR1 LGHNA and CDR2 YSLEER. As DNA, the CDR3 is TGCGCCAGCAGCCAAGCGGAGAAGCCAGGAAACACCATATATTTT. Its translation: CASSQAEKPGNTIYF.

This clonotype appeared many times. The gene calls are TRBV7-8 and TRBJ1-1; possibly TRBD1 for D (6 bases). This CDR3 has 16 amino acids. Germline V gives CDR1 SGHVS, CDR2 FQNEAQ. V gave up 5 bases and J gave up 4 bases, with 20 bases separating them. CDR3 loop: CASSPRGGGTGTEAFF. CDR3 nucleotide sequence: TGTGCCAGCAGCCCGAGAGGGGGTGGGACGGGCACTGAAGCTTTCTTT.

This clonotype was recorded a few times. The V call is TRBV5-1, the J call TRBJ2-5, with D perhaps TRBD1 (6 bases). The V gene lost 1 base and the J gene lost 3 bases, with 7 bases spanning the gap. The germline V gene has CDR1 SGHRS and CDR2 YFSETQ. The CDR3 is 13 residues long. CDR3 DNA sequence: TGCGCCAGCAGCTTGAGGGGGAAAGAGACCCAGTACTTC. This sequence encodes CASSLRGKETQYF.

This clonotype was seen a few times. V is TRBV7-8 and J is TRBJ2-2; D gene uncertain. V was pared by 5 bases and J by 7 bases, with 11 bases between. There are 13 residues in the CDR3. Germline V CDR1 and CDR2: SGHVS, FQNEAQ. CDR3 region: CASSKTDFGELFF. Written as DNA, the CDR3 is TGTGCCAGCAGCAAGACGGATTTCGGGGAGCTGTTTTTT.

This clonotype has ten or more counts. The rearrangement links TRBV9 to TRBJ2-1; weak D call: TRBD1 (5 bases). Germline V gene sequence: CDR1 SGDLS, CDR2 YYNGEE. The V gene lost 1 base and the J gene lost 4 bases, with 12 bases spanning the gap. This CDR3 is 15 amino acids long. DNA for the CDR3: TGTGCCAGCAGCGTAACGCCGCAGGGATACAATGAGCAGTTCTTC. Protein sequence: CASSVTPQGYNEQFF.

In its sample, this clonotype was seen a few times. This rearrangement joins TRBV10-1 to TRBJ1-2; no reliable D call. The CDR3 length is 15 residues. Germline V gene sequence: CDR1 WNHNN, CDR2 SYGVQD (reference sequence). V dropped 6 bases and J dropped 0 bases, with 14 bases sitting between them. The CDR3 DNA follows: TGCGCCAGCAGCTTCGGACCCGGAGCTAACTATGGCTACACCTTC. Translation: CASSFGPGANYGYTF.

This clonotype was detected only a few times. The chain carries TRBV5-1 and TRBJ2-7; D unresolved. Trimming cost V 5 bases and J 0 bases, with 12 bases left between them. Germline values: CDR1 SGHRS, CDR2 YFSETQ. There are 14 residues in the CDR3. CDR3 sequence (DNA): TGCGCCAGCAGTCCCCCCCGGCTCTCCTACGAGCAGTACTTC. It codes for CASSPPRLSYEQYF.

Ten or more counts support this clonotype. The chain uses TRBV15 and TRBJ2-4; TRBD1 might be the D (6 bases). The V gene's germline CDR1 is LNHNV and CDR2 YYDKDF (reference sequence). V lost 0 bases and J lost 7, with 13 bases in between. The CDR3 is made up of 15 amino acids. CDR3 residues: CATSRDLGGFNIQYF. CDR3 DNA sequence: TGTGCCACCAGCAGAGATCTAGGGGGATTCAACATTCAGTACTTC.

V and J are TRBV12-3 or TRBV12-4 and TRBJ1-5, with a possible D match to TRBD1 (5 bases). CDR3 size: 16 residues. The ends were cut back, 1 base at V and 2 bases at J, with 12 bases in the middle. The CDR3 loop is CASSLGRESGNQPQHF. CDR3 coding DNA: TGTGCCAGCAGTTTAGGCAGGGAATCGGGCAATCAGCCCCAGCATTTT.

V is TRBV9 and J is TRBJ2-7; D might be TRBD1 or TRBD2, each matching 5 bases. The CDR3 is made up of 16 amino acids. Germline V gives CDR1 SGDLS, CDR2 YYNGEE. Deletions cut 4 bases from V and 0 bases from J, with 17 bases between. As DNA, the CDR3 is TGTGCCAGCAGCCCAGAGTGGGACGCTAGCTCCTACGAGCAGTACTTC. Amino acid sequence: CASSPEWDASSYEQYF.